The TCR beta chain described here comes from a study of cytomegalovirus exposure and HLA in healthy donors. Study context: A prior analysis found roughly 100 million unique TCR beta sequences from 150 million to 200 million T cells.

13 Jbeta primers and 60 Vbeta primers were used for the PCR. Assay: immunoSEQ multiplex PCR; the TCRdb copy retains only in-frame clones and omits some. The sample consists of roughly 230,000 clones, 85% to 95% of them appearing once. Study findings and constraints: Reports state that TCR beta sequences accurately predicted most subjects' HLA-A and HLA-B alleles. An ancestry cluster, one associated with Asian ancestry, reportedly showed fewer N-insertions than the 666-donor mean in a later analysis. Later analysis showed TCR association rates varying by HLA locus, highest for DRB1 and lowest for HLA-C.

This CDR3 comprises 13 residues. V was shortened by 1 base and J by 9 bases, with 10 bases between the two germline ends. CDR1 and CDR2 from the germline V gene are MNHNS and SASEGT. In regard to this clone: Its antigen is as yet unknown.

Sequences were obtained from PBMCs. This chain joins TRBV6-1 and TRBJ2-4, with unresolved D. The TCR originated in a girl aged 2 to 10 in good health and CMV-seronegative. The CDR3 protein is CASSEVAQRIQYF. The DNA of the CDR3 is TGTGCCAGCAGTGAAGTAGCCCAGCGCATTCAGTACTTC.